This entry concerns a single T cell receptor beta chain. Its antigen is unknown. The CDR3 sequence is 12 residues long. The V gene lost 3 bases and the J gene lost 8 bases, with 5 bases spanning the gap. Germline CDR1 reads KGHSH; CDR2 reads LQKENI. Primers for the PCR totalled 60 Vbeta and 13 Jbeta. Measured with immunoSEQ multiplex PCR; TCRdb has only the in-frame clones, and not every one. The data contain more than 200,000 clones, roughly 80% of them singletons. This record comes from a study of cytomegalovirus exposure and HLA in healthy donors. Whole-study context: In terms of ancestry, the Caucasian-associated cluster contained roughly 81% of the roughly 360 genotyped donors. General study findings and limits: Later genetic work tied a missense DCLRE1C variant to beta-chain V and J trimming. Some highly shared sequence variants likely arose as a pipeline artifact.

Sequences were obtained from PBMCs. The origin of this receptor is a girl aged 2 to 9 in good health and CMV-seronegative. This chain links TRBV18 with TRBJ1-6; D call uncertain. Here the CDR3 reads CASSPRDSPLHF. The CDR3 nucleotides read TGTGCCAGCTCACCGCGGGATTCACCCCTCCACTTT.